One sample yielded the 21 T cell receptor beta chains listed below, sequenced in a study of spatial heterogeneity in lung cancer. TCRdb re-analysed the 5' RACE reads in MiXCR, keeping a single row per CDR3 protein. The sample lists roughly 110,000 distinct CDR3 sequences, under 14% seen once, with roughly 26% in the top ten. Time point described: blood at routine non-recurrence follow-up after resection. Here the sequenced sample was PBMCs, taken at follow-up. The receptors originated from a female donor with early-stage non-small cell lung cancer.

The V gene is TRBV11-2, the J gene TRBJ2-7, with 9 bases fitting TRBD2. There are 12 residues in the CDR3. The J segment lost 13 bases and the V segment lost 4 bases, leaving 8 bases of the junction unmatched. Germline CDR1 reads SGHAT; CDR2 reads FQNNGV. CDR3 residues: CASSSPLAGTYV. In DNA, the CDR3 is TGTGCCAGCAGCTCCCCGCTAGCGGGAACTTACGTC.

V is TRBV5-1 and J is TRBJ1-4; tentative D call: TRBD1 (5 bases). Looked up from germline, CDR1 is SGHRS and CDR2 is YFSETQ. CDR3 length: 14 amino acids. V dropped 5 bases and J dropped 2 bases, with 10 bases sitting between them. CDR3 loop: CASSRRQTNEKLFF. CDR3 coding DNA: TGCGCCAGCAGTCGGAGACAGACTAATGAAAAACTGTTTTTT.

This clonotype was observed a handful of times. This chain uses TRBV28 with TRBJ2-4; no definite D call. This CDR3 has 15 residues. Germline CDR1 reads MDHEN; CDR2 reads SYDVKM. V was cut by 5 bases and J by 3 bases, with 14 bases left in between. The CDR3 loop reads CASSPPVIDKNIQYF. DNA for the CDR3: TGTGCCAGCAGTCCGCCAGTGATAGACAAAAACATTCAGTACTTC.

The V call is TRBV27, the J call TRBJ1-4, with D maybe TRBD1 (5 bases). Germline lookup yields CDR1 MNHEY and CDR2 SMNVEV (reference sequence). This CDR3 region has 14 residues. Trimming took off 3 bases at V and 10 bases at J, with 15 bases between the two ends. CDR3: CASSLRQGQGKLFF. CDR3 DNA: TGTGCCAGCAGTTTGAGGCAGGGCCAAGGAAAACTGTTTTTT.

This chain joins TRBV11-2 and TRBJ1-1; possible D gene TRBD1, 5 bases. CDR3 length: 16 residues. The germline CDR1 and CDR2 sequences are SGHAT and FQNNGV. V lost 6 bases and J lost 1, with 18 bases in between. This CDR3 reads CASRSFLGRGNTEAFF. CDR3 DNA: TGTGCCAGCAGGTCCTTTCTGGGGCGAGGGAACACTGAAGCTTTCTTT.

The CDR3 DNA sequence: TGTGCCAGCAGCCAAGGGACAGGGGGCGCCGAGACCCAGTACTTC. This sequence encodes CASSQGTGGAETQYF. The chain combines TRBV4-2 with TRBJ2-5; 11 bases map to TRBD1. CDR1 and CDR2 from the germline V gene are LGHNA and YNFKEQ. J was trimmed by 5 bases and V by 1 base; bases with no gene match: 3. The CDR3 extends over 15 amino acids.

This chain links TRBV11-2 with TRBJ2-7; 7 nucleotides agree with TRBD2. The germline CDR1 and CDR2 sequences are SGHAT and FQNNGV. J was trimmed by 0 bases and V by 7 bases; bases with no gene match: 6. CDR3 length: 14 amino acids. In DNA, the CDR3 is TGTGCCAGCACCATCGGCGGGAGCTCCTACGAGCAGTACTTC. Its protein is CASTIGGSSYEQYF.

CDR3 region: CAIILAEHYEQYV. The CDR3 DNA sequence: TGTGCCATCATACTAGCGGAGCACTACGAGCAGTACGTC. The rearrangement links TRBV10-3 to TRBJ2-7, with 8 bases lining up with TRBD2. The germline V gene encodes CDR1 ENHRY and CDR2 SYGVKD. The CDR3 runs 13 residues. The junction had 5 bases not matched to a gene; V was cut back by 7 bases and J by 3 bases.

In this sample, this clonotype turned up many times. J is TRBJ2-5 and V is TRBV20-1, with D maybe TRBD1 (5 bases). The V end lost 3 bases, the J end lost 2 bases, and 31 bases lay between the germline ends. This CDR3 comprises 20 residues. Germline CDR1 and CDR2: DFQATT and SNEGSKA (reference sequence). DNA for the CDR3: TGCAGTGCTAGCTCTTGGAAGGGGAAAGCAGGGTTCTCTCCGCAAGAGACCCAGTACTTC. Translating it yields CSASSWKGKAGFSPQETQYF.

This clonotype was recorded many times. The chain couples TRBV5-1 to TRBJ2-1; TRBD2 is a possible D gene (5 bases). This CDR3 contains 15 residues. Germline V gene lookup returns CDR1 SGHRS and CDR2 YFSETQ. Deletions cut 4 bases from V and 8 bases from J, with 19 bases between. The CDR3 DNA reads as TGCGCCAGCAGCCAAAGCGCGAGGGCCCTCGATGAGCAGTTCTTC. Its translation is CASSQSARALDEQFF. The full variable domain, with the rest looked up from reference TRBV5-1 and TRBJ2-1, is KAGVTQTPRYLIKTRGQQVTLSCSPISGHRSVSWYQQTPGQGLQFLFEYFSETQRNKGNFPGRFSGRQFSNSRSEMNVSTLELGDSALYLCASSQSARALDEQFFGPGTRLTVL.

This clonotype showed up just a few times. The rearrangement links TRBV18 to TRBJ1-5; TRBD1 is a possible D gene (6 bases). Germline CDR1 KGHSH, CDR2 LQKENI. V lost 3 bases to trimming and J lost 5 bases, with 8 bases between them. This CDR3 has 13 residues. CDR3 amino acids: CASSPDSYQPQHF. CDR3 bases: TGTGCCAGCTCACCGGACAGCTATCAGCCCCAGCATTTT.

In its sample, this clonotype was seen many times. The chain couples TRBV11-3 to TRBJ2-1, with 13 bases matching TRBD2. CDR1 is SGHNT, CDR2 YENEEA, per germline. CDR3 length: 14 residues. V lost 5 bases to trimming and J lost 10 bases; unmatched junction nucleotides: 5. CDR3 loop: CASSGTSGTHEQFF. Written as DNA, the CDR3 is TGTGCCAGCAGCGGGACTAGCGGGACGCACGAGCAGTTCTTC. Based on the CDR3 plus reference TRBV11-3 and TRBJ2-1, the full variable domain is EAGVVQSPRYKIIEKKQPVAFWCNPISGHNTLYWYLQNLGQGPELLIRYENEEAVDDSQLPKDRFSAERLKGVDSTLKIQPAELGDSAVYLCASSGTSGTHEQFFGPGTRLTVL.

The rearrangement links TRBV5-5 to TRBJ2-3, with 9 bases that match TRBD2. This CDR3 is built from 17 residues. Looked up from germline, CDR1 is SGHKS and CDR2 is YYEKEE (reference sequence). After removal of 6 bases from V and 0 bases from J, the junction contained 11 bases not matched to a gene. Here the CDR3 reads CASTELLAGLSTDTQYF. The CDR3 bases are TGTGCCAGCACCGAACTACTAGCGGGCCTTAGCACAGATACGCAGTATTTT.

J is TRBJ2-3 and V is TRBV7-9; 9 nucleotides agree with TRBD2. There are 16 residues in the CDR3. The V gene end was trimmed by 5 bases and the J gene end by 0 bases; junction bases not matched to a gene: 6. The germline V gene encodes CDR1 SEHNR and CDR2 FQNEAQ (reference sequence). CDR3 amino acids: CASSHTSGPSTDTQYF. In DNA form, the CDR3 reads TGTGCCAGCAGCCACACTAGCGGGCCTAGCACAGATACGCAGTATTTT.

The rearrangement uses TRBV12-3 or TRBV12-4 and TRBJ1-1, with TRBD1 matching 7 bases. The CDR3 contains 12 residues. J was trimmed by 14 bases and V by 0 bases; bases with no gene match: 6. The CDR3 DNA is TGTGCCAGCAGTTTAGCCAGGGGGGACATCTTCTTT. It translates to CASSLARGDIFF.

This clonotype was observed a few times. The V call is TRBV5-5, the J call TRBJ2-1; D is possibly TRBD2 (6 bases). Germline CDR1 is SGHKS and CDR2 is YYEKEE (reference sequence). The V and J ends lost 0 bases and 2 bases respectively, with 9 bases between them. The CDR3 loop spans 15 amino acids. The CDR3 reads CASSLVGEAYNEQFF. The DNA for the CDR3 is TGTGCCAGCAGCTTGGTTGGGGAGGCCTACAATGAGCAGTTCTTC.

There are many counts of this clonotype. This chain links TRBV20-1 with TRBJ2-2; D remains unclear. The CDR3 runs 14 residues. The germline V gene encodes CDR1 DFQATT and CDR2 SNEGSKA (reference sequence). V lost 3 bases and J 0 bases, leaving 8 bases between the germline ends. In DNA, the CDR3 is TGCAGTGCTAGCGGGCAAACGAACACCGGGGAGCTGTTTTTT. Residues: CSASGQTNTGELFF.

Many counts were recorded for this clonotype. The chain uses TRBV29-1 and TRBJ2-3, with 9 bases matching TRBD1. CDR3 length equals 14 residues. Germline values: CDR1 SQVTM, CDR2 ANQGSEA. J lost 2 bases, V lost 7 bases, and 7 bases had no gene match. For the CDR3, the DNA is TGCAGCGCCGGGGGACAGGGATACACAGATACGCAGTATTTT. It translates to CSAGGQGYTDTQYF.

This clonotype was picked up a small number of times. V gene TRBV19 combines with J gene TRBJ2-1; a possible D gene is TRBD2 (5 bases). Trimming removed 2 bases from V and 9 bases from J, with 26 bases in between. Germline V gene data show CDR1 as LNHDA and CDR2 as SQIVND (reference sequence). The CDR3 is made up of 18 amino acids. The CDR3 bases are TGTGCCAGTAGTATACCTGGGCGGCGAGCGGCGCTACAAGTTGAGCAGTTCTTC. Its translation is CASSIPGRRAALQVEQFF. The variable domain in full, completed from reference TRBV19 and TRBJ2-1, reads DGGITQSPKYLFRKEGQNVTLSCEQNLNHDAMYWYRQDPGQGLRLIYYSQIVNDFQKGDIAEGYSVSREKKESFPLTVTSAQKNPTAFYLCASSIPGRRAALQVEQFFGPGTRLTVL.

Many counts were recorded for this clonotype. The chain employs TRBV6-1 and TRBJ2-1; 10 bases match TRBD2. Germline lookup yields CDR1 MNHNS and CDR2 SASEGT. With 4 bases clipped from V and 8 bases from J, the junction kept 11 bases outside the gene matches. This CDR3 has 16 amino acids. For the CDR3, the DNA is TGTGCCAGCAGTGCCCCCGGACTAGCGGCTATCTATGAGCAGTTCTTC. Translation gives CASSAPGLAAIYEQFF.

This clonotype has ten or more counts. J is TRBJ1-5 and V is TRBV3-1, with D unclear. With 1 base removed from V and 4 bases from J, the gap between germline ends came to 5 bases. Germline V gives CDR1 LGHDT, CDR2 YNNKEL (reference sequence). The CDR3 consists of 13 residues. In DNA form, the CDR3 reads TGTGCCAGCAGCCAAGTCATAAATCAGCCCCAGCATTTT. It yields the protein CASSQVINQPQHF.